This is a list of T cell receptor beta chains from one sample in a study of cytomegalovirus exposure and HLA in healthy donors. Data came from immunoSEQ multiplex PCR; TCRdb stores just in-frame clones and leaves some out. Of tens of thousands of clones in the sample, approximately 78% are singletons; the top ten hold around 8.9%. Sequenced material: PBMCs. These receptors originate from a man aged 40-49 years in good health and CMV-seronegative. Each CDR3 is given with its conserved first and last residue. Each record gives: D gene, V gene, clone size, J gene, CDR3 protein, CDR3 DNA. The D gene is left open where the match is weak. Rows may omit the clone size; those that give it use once, few, many or a size class.

TRBD1	TRBV7-9	.	TRBJ1-1	CASSLDRDTEAFF	TGTGCCAGCAGCTTGGACAGGGACACTGAAGCTTTCTTT
TRBD2	TRBV4-2	.	TRBJ2-5	CASSQGTGGGQETQYF	TGTGCCAGCAGCCAAGGAACTGGCGGGGGGCAAGAGACCCAGTACTTC
.	TRBV6-1	.	TRBJ2-2	CASTNNPNTGELFF	TGTGCCAGCACCAACAACCCGAACACCGGGGAGCTGTTTTTT
.	TRBV18	once	TRBJ2-7	CASSPDKEQYF	TGTGCCAGCTCACCGGACAAGGAGCAGTACTTC
TRBD1	TRBV7-2	.	TRBJ2-2	CASSPGTANTGELFF	TGTGCCAGCAGCCCGGGGACAGCGAACACCGGGGAGCTGTTTTTT
.	TRBV5-1	once	TRBJ2-2	CASSLVADTGELFF	TGCGCCAGCAGCTTGGTCGCGGACACCGGGGAGCTGTTTTTT
.	TRBV2	.	TRBJ2-1	CASLLRGEQFF	TGTGCCAGCCTCCTTAGGGGTGAGCAGTTCTTC
.	TRBV14	.	TRBJ2-1	CASSRLGIGGGVGQFF	TGTGCCAGCAGCCGCCTAGGCATAGGGGGGGGCGTAGGGCAGTTCTTC
TRBD2	TRBV11-2	.	TRBJ2-5	CASRGGSSGAETQYF	TGTGCCAGCAGAGGGGGGAGTAGCGGGGCGGAGACCCAGTACTTC
.	TRBV5-1	few	TRBJ2-3	CASSFGFYTQYF	TGCGCCAGCAGCTTCGGGTTTTATACGCAGTATTTT
.	TRBV13	.	TRBJ1-1	CASSRKGSGRKNTEAFF	TGTGCCAGCAGCCGAAAGGGGTCAGGGAGGAAGAACACTGAAGCTTTCTTT
TRBD2	TRBV27	.	TRBJ2-3	CASSLTSGNADTQYF	TGTGCCAGCAGCCTAACTAGCGGGAACGCAGATACGCAGTATTTT
TRBD2	TRBV2	.	TRBJ2-2	CASWRGANTGELFF	TGTGCCAGCTGGCGGGGGGCGAACACCGGGGAGCTGTTTTTT
.	TRBV5-1	few	TRBJ1-1	CASSSKIDTEAFF	TGCGCCAGCAGCTCAAAAATAGACACTGAAGCTTTCTTT
.	TRBV6-6	.	TRBJ2-7	CASSRGQTYEQYF	TGTGCCAGCAGTCGGGGACAAACCTACGAGCAGTACTTC
TRBD1	TRBV4-1	few	TRBJ2-7	CASSLEGQGAYEQYF	TGCGCCAGCAGCCTTGAGGGACAGGGGGCCTACGAGCAGTACTTC
.	TRBV5-4	few	TRBJ2-5	CASSSPPATGLETQYF	TGTGCCAGCAGCTCCCCTCCGGCCACAGGGTTGGAGACCCAGTACTTC
TRBD1	TRBV6-5	once	TRBJ2-1	CASSPGQNYNEQFF	TGTGCCAGCAGTCCGGGACAGAACTACAATGAGCAGTTCTTC
.	TRBV7-2	.	TRBJ2-7	CASSPPGGREQYF	TGTGCCAGCAGCCCCCCCGGGGGGCGCGAGCAGTACTTC
.	TRBV11-2	.	TRBJ2-5	CASSSGYQETQYF	TGTGCCAGCAGCTCGGGGTATCAAGAGACCCAGTACTTC
TRBD1	TRBV10-1	.	TRBJ1-2	CASSDAGTGGGYTF	TGCGCCAGCAGTGACGCCGGGACAGGGGGCGGCTACACCTTC
.	TRBV2	few	TRBJ2-1	CASSVRGLTYNEQFF	TGTGCCAGCAGTGTTAGAGGTTTGACCTACAATGAGCAGTTCTTC
.	TRBV7-2	.	TRBJ2-1	CASSLGLAQFF	TGTGCCAGCAGCTTAGGCTTAGCGCAGTTCTTC
.	TRBV21-1	.	TRBJ2-2	CASSKGSGRTNTGELFF	TGTGCCAGCAGCAAAGGAAGCGGCAGAACGAACACCGGGGAGCTGTTTTTT
.	TRBV19	.	TRBJ2-3	CASSFRSPGAQYF	TGTGCCAGTAGTTTCCGTAGCCCGGGGGCGCAGTATTTT
.	TRBV5-1	.	TRBJ2-7	CASSIGEGYEQYF	TGCGCCAGCAGCATCGGGGAAGGCTACGAGCAGTACTTC
TRBD2	TRBV11-3	.	TRBJ2-1	CASSFSGGEQFF	TGTGCCAGCAGCTTCAGCGGGGGTGAGCAGTTCTTC
.	TRBV11-1	.	TRBJ1-2	CASSLAGNNYGYTF	TGTGCCAGCAGCTTAGCTGGCAACAACTATGGCTACACCTTC
.	TRBV19	few	TRBJ1-2	CASSMRPYGYTF	TGTGCCAGTAGTATGCGGCCTTATGGCTACACCTTC
.	TRBV7-2	.	TRBJ2-1	CASSLRGAFDEQFF	TGTGCCAGCAGCTTACGGGGGGCATTTGATGAGCAGTTCTTC
.	TRBV5-1	.	TRBJ2-3	CASSLGGPNTDTQYF	TGCGCCAGCAGCTTGGGGGGGCCCAACACAGATACGCAGTATTTT
.	TRBV5-4	.	TRBJ1-6	CASSSSPSYNSPLHF	TGTGCCAGCAGCTCATCCCCCTCCTATAATTCACCCCTCCACTTT
TRBD1	TRBV7-9	once	TRBJ1-2	CSSSLAGTGAIESRGYTF	TGTTCCAGCAGCTTAGCCGGGACAGGGGCCATCGAGTCGAGGGGCTACACCTTC
.	TRBV14	once	TRBJ2-6	CASSQGLPSGANVLTF	TGTGCCAGCAGCCAAGGACTGCCTTCTGGGGCCAACGTCCTGACTTTC
.	TRBV15	.	TRBJ1-6	CATSRGPQVNSPLHF	TGTGCCACCAGCAGAGGTCCACAGGTTAATTCACCCCTCCACTTT
TRBD1	TRBV11-3	.	TRBJ2-2	CASSWGTGATGELFF	TGTGCCAGCAGCTGGGGGACAGGGGCCACCGGGGAGCTGTTTTTT
TRBD2	TRBV5-1	.	TRBJ2-1	CASSFIAGSYNEQFF	TGCGCCAGCAGCTTCATAGCGGGCTCCTACAATGAGCAGTTCTTC
TRBD1	TRBV2	once	TRBJ2-1	CASGPGQGHNEQFF	TGTGCCAGCGGTCCGGGACAGGGACACAATGAGCAGTTCTTC
TRBD1	TRBV19	few	TRBJ1-1	CASSGQGGTEAFF	TGTGCCAGTAGTGGACAGGGTGGTACTGAAGCTTTCTTT
.	TRBV11-2	.	TRBJ2-7	CASSFLGYEQYF	TGTGCCAGCAGCTTTCTCGGCTACGAGCAGTACTTC
TRBD1	TRBV7-9	.	TRBJ2-3	CASSYRQGADTQYF	TGTGCCAGCAGCTACCGACAGGGAGCAGATACGCAGTATTTT
TRBD2	TRBV11-2	.	TRBJ2-5	CASSPGASGGGYQETQYF	TGTGCCAGCAGCCCTGGGGCTAGCGGGGGGGGGTACCAAGAGACCCAGTACTTC
.	TRBV12-5	.	TRBJ2-7	CASGYTASGRDRLSEQYF	TGTGCTAGTGGCTATACCGCCTCCGGGCGGGACAGACTAAGCGAGCAGTACTTC
TRBD1	TRBV10-3	.	TRBJ1-4	CAIGDSATNEKLFF	TGTGCCATCGGGGACAGTGCAACTAATGAAAAACTGTTTTTT
TRBD1	TRBV6-5	.	TRBJ1-6	CASIPETGGSPLHF	TGTGCCAGCATCCCTGAGACAGGGGGATCACCCCTCCACTTT
.	TRBV5-1	.	TRBJ1-5	CASSLRGGEQPQHF	TGCGCCAGCAGCTTGAGGGGAGGAGAACAGCCCCAGCATTTT
.	TRBV6-6	.	TRBJ1-5	CASSYSGSLSNQPQHF	TGTGCCAGCAGTTACTCCGGGTCCCTTAGCAATCAGCCCCAGCATTTT
TRBD1	TRBV10-2	.	TRBJ1-2	CASSETRTGLNYGYTF	TGCGCCAGCAGTGAGACCCGGACAGGGCTTAACTATGGCTACACCTTC